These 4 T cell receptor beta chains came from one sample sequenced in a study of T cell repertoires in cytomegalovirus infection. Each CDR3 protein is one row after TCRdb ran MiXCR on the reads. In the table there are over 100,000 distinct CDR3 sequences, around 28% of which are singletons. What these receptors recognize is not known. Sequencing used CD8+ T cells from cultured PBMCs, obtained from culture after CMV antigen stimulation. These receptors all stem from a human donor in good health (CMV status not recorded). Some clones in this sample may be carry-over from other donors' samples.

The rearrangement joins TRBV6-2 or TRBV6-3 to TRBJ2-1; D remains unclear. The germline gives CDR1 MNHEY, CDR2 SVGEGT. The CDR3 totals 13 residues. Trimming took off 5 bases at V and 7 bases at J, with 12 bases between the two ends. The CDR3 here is CASSNFGLNEQFF. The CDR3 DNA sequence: TGTGCCAGCAGTAATTTCGGGCTTAATGAGCAGTTCTTC.

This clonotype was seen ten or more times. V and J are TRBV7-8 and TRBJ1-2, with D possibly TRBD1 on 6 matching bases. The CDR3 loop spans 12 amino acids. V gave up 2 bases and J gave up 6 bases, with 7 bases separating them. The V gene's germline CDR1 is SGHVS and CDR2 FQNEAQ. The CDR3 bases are TGTGCCAGCAGCTTAAAGGGGGATGGCTACACCTTC. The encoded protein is CASSLKGDGYTF.

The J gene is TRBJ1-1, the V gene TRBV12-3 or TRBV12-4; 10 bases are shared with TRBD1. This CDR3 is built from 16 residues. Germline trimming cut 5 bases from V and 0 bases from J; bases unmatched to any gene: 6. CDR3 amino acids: CASSVRTGGLNTEAFF. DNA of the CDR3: TGTGCCAGCAGTGTTAGGACAGGGGGATTGAACACTGAAGCTTTCTTT.

The DNA for the CDR3 is TGTGCCAGCAGTCCCCCAACGACAGGGATTAACTATGGCTACACCTTC. This encodes CASSPPTTGINYGYTF. The gene calls are TRBV28 and TRBJ1-2; 7 positions agree with TRBD1. V lost 5 bases to trimming and J lost 1 base; unmatched junction nucleotides: 10. The CDR3 length is 16 residues. Per the germline V gene, CDR1 is MDHEN and CDR2 is SYDVKM.